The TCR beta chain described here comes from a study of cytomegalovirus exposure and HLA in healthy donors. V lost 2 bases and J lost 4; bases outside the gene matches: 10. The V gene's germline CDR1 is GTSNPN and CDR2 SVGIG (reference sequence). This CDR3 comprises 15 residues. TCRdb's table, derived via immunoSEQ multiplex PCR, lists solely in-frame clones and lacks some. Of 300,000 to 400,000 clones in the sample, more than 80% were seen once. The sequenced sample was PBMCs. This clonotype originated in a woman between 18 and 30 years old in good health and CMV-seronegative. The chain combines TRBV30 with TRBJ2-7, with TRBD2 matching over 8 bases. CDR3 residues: CAWSPAGGWTYEQYF. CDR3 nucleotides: TGTGCCTGGAGTCCTGCGGGGGGATGGACTTACGAGCAGTACTTC.